The clone carrying this T cell receptor (beta chain) came up once. Its antigen is not identified. The record originates from a study of shared clonotypes between healthy human individuals. Overall study findings and caveats: A few donors shared around 5% of their naive CD4 clonotypes.

Method: immunoSEQ multiplex PCR; TCRdb's copy keeps in-frame clones and lacks some. The table lists some 2.1 million clones, roughly 95% of them singletons. The CDR3 runs to 14 residues. The germline V gene has CDR1 SQVTM and CDR2 ANQGSEA. V was clipped by 3 bases and J by 6 bases; unmatched bases: 8. The gene calls are TRBV29-1 and TRBJ2-3; 8 positions agree with TRBD2. Sequenced sample: naive CD4+ T cells sorted from blood. Described subset: CD45RA+ positively selected. This clonotype was sampled from a man between 18 and 35 years old in good health. CDR3: CSVDPGGAGDTQYF. In nucleotides, the CDR3 is TGCAGCGTTGACCCCGGGGGGGCCGGGGATACGCAGTATTTT.